These T cell receptor beta chains were read from a single sample in a study of blood T cell repertoires in COVID-19. TCRdb's table, derived via immunoSEQ multiplex PCR, lists solely in-frame clones and lacks some. The data hold about 30,000 clones, with around 84% observed a single time. Sequencing input: peripheral blood. These receptor sequences come from a man between 65 and 79 years old with acute or convalescent COVID-19. Both conserved end residues are part of each CDR3. The D gene is left open where the match is weak. Some rows mark clone size as missing; the rest say once, few, many or name a class of expanded clone.

d_call,clone_size,v_call,j_call,cdr3_aa,cdr3_nt
-,-,TRBV5-4,TRBJ1-1,CASSLGTGVNTEAFF,TGTGCCAGCAGCTTGGGGACTGGGGTGAACACTGAAGCTTTCTTT
TRBD1,-,TRBV29-1,TRBJ2-7,CSVRAGGSSYEQYF,TGCAGCGTTCGAGCAGGGGGAAGTTCCTACGAGCAGTACTTC
-,-,TRBV6-2/TRBV6-3,TRBJ1-5,CASSDPGGGDGNQPQHF,TGTGCCAGCAGTGACCCAGGTGGAGGGGATGGCAATCAGCCCCAGCATTTT
-,-,TRBV9,TRBJ2-2,CASSVQGIVGTGELFF,TGTGCCAGCAGCGTCCAGGGAATCGTGGGAACCGGGGAGCTGTTTTTT
TRBD1,once,TRBV11-2,TRBJ1-1,CASTRTGVTEAFF,TGTGCCAGCACCCGGACAGGGGTGACTGAAGCTTTCTTT
-,-,TRBV5-4,TRBJ1-2,CASSHSGTGSYGYTF,TGTGCCAGCAGCCACTCGGGCACGGGGTCCTATGGCTACACCTTC
-,-,TRBV6-5,TRBJ2-3,CASRAPGGDTQYF,TGTGCCAGCAGGGCCCCGGGGGGCGATACGCAGTATTTT
-,-,TRBV27,TRBJ2-1,CASKEARGYNEQFF,TGTGCCAGCAAGGAGGCTCGGGGCTACAATGAGCAGTTCTTC
-,-,TRBV24-1,TRBJ2-2,CATSDSHSPTGELFF,TGTGCCACCAGTGATTCCCACAGCCCCACCGGGGAGCTGTTTTTT
TRBD2,-,TRBV18,TRBJ2-3,CASSPRLAGGTDTQYF,TGTGCCAGCTCACCAAGACTAGCGGGAGGCACAGATACGCAGTATTTT
-,-,TRBV4-3,TRBJ1-5,CASSYTSGNNQPQHF,TGCGCCAGCAGCTATACCTCAGGTAACAATCAGCCCCAGCATTTT
-,-,TRBV9,TRBJ1-2,CASRYRDDLIYGYTF,TGTGCCAGCAGATACAGGGATGATCTGATCTATGGCTACACCTTC
-,-,TRBV10-3,TRBJ1-3,CAISDRAGNTIYF,TGTGCCATCAGTGACAGGGCCGGAAACACCATATATTTT
-,-,TRBV7-2,TRBJ2-4,CASSLASGSKNIQYF,TGTGCCAGCAGCTTAGCGTCAGGGTCCAAAAACATTCAGTACTTC
-,-,TRBV7-6,TRBJ1-6,CASSLDQGLGYNSPLHF,TGTGCCAGCAGCTTAGACCAGGGTCTGGGGTATAATTCACCCCTCCACTTT
TRBD2,-,TRBV19,TRBJ2-2,CASTLPGGNGELFF,TGTGCCAGTACCCTACCGGGGGGGAACGGGGAGCTGTTTTTT
-,-,TRBV19,TRBJ2-1,CASSSLRTVRNEQFF,TGTGCCAGTAGTAGCCTCCGGACAGTAAGGAATGAGCAGTTCTTC
-,-,TRBV7-2,TRBJ1-5,CASGDSPHSNQPQHF,TGTGCCAGCGGCGACAGTCCGCATAGCAATCAGCCCCAGCATTTT
-,-,TRBV28,TRBJ1-5,CASSLPPRNQPQHF,TGTGCCAGCAGCCTCCCCCCGAGGAATCAGCCCCAGCATTTT
-,-,TRBV6-6,TRBJ1-1,CASSYDRSDTEAFF,TGTGCCAGCAGTTATGACAGAAGCGACACTGAAGCTTTCTTT
-,-,TRBV4-2,TRBJ1-4,CASSQDRAAQGSEKLFF,TGTGCCAGCAGCCAAGACCGGGCCGCCCAAGGGAGTGAAAAACTGTTTTTT
TRBD2,-,TRBV3-1/TRBV3-2,TRBJ2-5,CASSSRGGRETQYF,TGTGCCAGCAGCTCCCGGGGGGGCCGGGAGACCCAGTACTTC
-,-,TRBV30,TRBJ1-5,CAWSGAGEYSNQPQHF,TGTGCCTGGAGCGGGGCGGGAGAGTATAGCAATCAGCCCCAGCATTTT
-,-,TRBV29-1,TRBJ2-7,CSVEGLSYEQYF,TGCAGCGTTGAAGGACTATCCTACGAGCAGTACTTC
-,few,TRBV24-1,TRBJ1-1,CATMLNTEAFF,TGTGCCACCATGCTAAACACTGAAGCTTTCTTT
TRBD1,-,TRBV5-6,TRBJ1-2,CASSMSPGQGFGRGYTF,TGTGCCAGCAGCATGTCTCCGGGACAGGGGTTCGGGAGAGGCTACACCTTC
TRBD2,once,TRBV6-5,TRBJ2-1,CASSPSSGAYNEQFF,TGTGCCAGCAGCCCGTCTAGCGGGGCTTACAATGAGCAGTTCTTC
-,few,TRBV7-8,TRBJ1-1,CASSTGGNTEAFF,TGTGCCAGCAGCACCGGGGGAAACACTGAAGCTTTCTTT
-,-,TRBV11-1,TRBJ1-2,CASSLARDVPGYTF,TGTGCCAGCAGCTTAGCGCGGGATGTTCCTGGCTACACCTTC
-,-,TRBV27,TRBJ1-5,CASNIRGSNQPQHF,TGTGCCAGCAATATTAGGGGTAGCAATCAGCCCCAGCATTTT
TRBD1,-,TRBV6-6,TRBJ1-2,CAGKPGQNYGYTF,TGTGCCGGAAAACCGGGACAGAACTATGGCTACACCTTC
-,-,TRBV2,TRBJ1-1,CASSEGQGITEAFF,TGTGCCAGCAGTGAAGGGCAGGGGATCACTGAAGCTTTCTTT
TRBD1,few,TRBV5-4,TRBJ2-6,CASSFGWGQGLSGANVLTF,TGTGCCAGCAGCTTTGGGTGGGGACAGGGCCTCTCTGGGGCCAACGTCCTGACTTTC
TRBD1,few,TRBV6-2/TRBV6-3,TRBJ2-1,CASSSLLSGTAYNEQFF,TGTGCCAGCAGTTCCCTCCTATCCGGGACAGCCTACAATGAGCAGTTCTTC
TRBD1,-,TRBV16,TRBJ2-7,CASSPYQGAQYF,TGTGCCAGCAGCCCTTACCAGGGGGCGCAGTACTTC
TRBD1,-,TRBV3-1/TRBV3-2,TRBJ2-6,CASSQVETGLPGANVLTF,TGTGCCAGCAGCCAAGTGGAGACAGGGCTCCCTGGGGCCAACGTCCTGACTTTC
-,-,TRBV19,TRBJ1-2,CASSPGGGRYYGYTF,TGTGCCAGTAGTCCGGGGGGAGGACGATACTATGGCTACACCTTC
-,-,TRBV5-1,TRBJ1-1,CASTIDRPRDTEAFF,TGCGCCAGCACCATAGACAGGCCGAGGGACACTGAAGCTTTCTTT
-,-,TRBV7-9,TRBJ1-2,CASSSRNGYTF,TGTGCCAGCAGCTCTAGGAATGGCTACACCTTC
TRBD2,few,TRBV4-2,TRBJ2-3,CASSQTSGDTQYF,TGTGCCAGCAGCCAAACTAGCGGAGATACGCAGTATTTT
-,-,TRBV9,TRBJ1-4,CASSSQATHEKLFF,TGTGCCAGCAGCTCTCAGGCCACTCATGAAAAACTGTTTTTT
-,once,TRBV7-2,TRBJ2-7,CASSLERVYEQYF,TGTGCCAGCAGCTTGGAGCGTGTCTACGAGCAGTACTTC
-,few,TRBV5-6,TRBJ1-2,CASSLPSSGYTF,TGTGCCAGCAGTTTGCCGAGTAGTGGCTACACCTTC
TRBD1,once,TRBV5-1,TRBJ2-7,CASSKEQGVSYEQYF,TGCGCCAGCAGCAAAGAACAGGGGGTCTCCTACGAGCAGTACTTC
-,-,TRBV5-1,TRBJ1-5,CASRPDSSGPQHF,TGCGCCAGCAGACCCGACAGCTCGGGGCCCCAGCATTTT
TRBD1,-,TRBV2,TRBJ2-7,CASSEQGALGEQYF,TGTGCCAGCAGTGAACAGGGGGCACTGGGGGAGCAGTACTTC
TRBD1,-,TRBV7-2,TRBJ2-7,CASSRDRPYEQYF,TGTGCCAGCAGTCGGGACAGACCCTACGAGCAGTACTTC
TRBD2,few,TRBV7-2,TRBJ2-1,CASSLGFRGLAGVNEQFF,TGTGCCAGCAGCTTAGGTTTTCGGGGACTAGCGGGAGTCAATGAGCAGTTCTTC
-,-,TRBV14,TRBJ2-7,CASSQDYDVGALSDEQYF,TGTGCCAGCAGCCAAGATTATGATGTAGGAGCCCTATCCGACGAGCAGTACTTC
TRBD2,-,TRBV14,TRBJ2-1,CASSHRGGGNEQFF,TGTGCCAGCAGCCACCGCGGGGGAGGCAATGAGCAGTTCTTC
-,-,TRBV29-1,TRBJ1-2,CSVSADGDYGYTF,TGCAGCGTTAGTGCAGACGGGGACTATGGCTACACCTTC
-,-,TRBV2,TRBJ1-2,CASSEWSGVDYGYTF,TGTGCCAGCAGTGAATGGTCAGGGGTGGACTATGGCTACACCTTC
TRBD1,-,TRBV7-2,TRBJ2-3,CASSFTQGVTDTQYF,TGTGCCAGCAGCTTCACCCAGGGGGTGACAGATACGCAGTATTTT
-,-,TRBV6-2/TRBV6-3,TRBJ2-7,CASSHYRDSYSYEQYF,TGTGCCAGCAGTCACTACAGGGATTCCTACTCCTACGAGCAGTACTTC